This entry lists 23 T cell receptor beta chains sequenced from one sample in a study of long-term antiretroviral therapy in people with HIV. Researchers ran immunoSEQ v3.0 at survey level. The protocol was immunoSEQ multiplex PCR, while the TCRdb copy is restricted to in-frame clones and leaves out a portion. This table holds over 15,000 clones, 91% found once. The sample was unsorted PBMCs, taken 3 years after starting antiretroviral therapy. The source is a man aged 45-65 years with HIV.

The chain joins TRBV27 to TRBJ2-7; 10 bases match TRBD1. V lost 5 bases to trimming and J lost 2 bases; unmatched junction nucleotides: 9. The CDR3 sequence is 16 residues long. Germline CDR1 reads MNHEY; CDR2 reads SMNVEV (reference sequence). CDR3 sequence: CASSVRDRGLTYEQYF. The DNA for the CDR3 is TGTGCCAGCAGTGTCCGGGACAGGGGACTTACCTACGAGCAGTACTTC.

This chain joins TRBV9 and TRBJ1-3, with D unclear. The CDR3 contains 15 residues. V lost 3 bases, J lost 1 base, and 11 bases lay in between. Germline CDR1 and CDR2: SGDLS and YYNGEE. The CDR3 protein is CASSAPDGSGNTIYF. The CDR3 bases are TGTGCCAGCAGCGCCCCAGACGGTTCTGGAAACACCATATATTTT.

The chain couples TRBV19 to TRBJ2-2, with 10 bases identical to TRBD1. CDR3 length equals 15 residues. V lost 6 bases, J lost 6 bases, and 7 bases stayed unmatched. Germline V gene lookup returns CDR1 LNHDA and CDR2 SQIVND (reference sequence). CDR3 residues: CASRPGTGAPGELFF. The CDR3 nucleotides read TGTGCCAGTAGGCCCGGGACAGGGGCCCCCGGGGAGCTGTTTTTT.

The chain recombines TRBV4-1 with TRBJ1-2, with TRBD1 identical over 9 bases. This CDR3 is built from 18 residues. V lost 4 bases to trimming and J lost 6 bases; unmatched junction nucleotides: 18. CDR1 is MGHRA and CDR2 is YSYEKL in the germline V gene. In DNA form, the CDR3 reads TGCGCCAGCAGCCCCCTCGCCCGCGATACAGGGGGCGCGGATGGCTACACCTTC. It encodes CASSPLARDTGGADGYTF.

In its sample, this clone was seen once. The V and J genes are TRBV6-6 and TRBJ2-1; D ambiguous. The germline V and J ends were trimmed by 6 bases and 6 bases, with 12 bases remaining between them. Germline V gene data show CDR1 as MNHNY and CDR2 as SVGAGI (reference sequence). The CDR3 covers 13 residues. The CDR3 here is CASSYRLLNEQFF. The CDR3 DNA reads as TGTGCCAGCAGCTACCGACTCCTCAATGAGCAGTTCTTC.

This chain links TRBV9 with TRBJ2-3, with unresolved D. Germline CDR1 SGDLS, CDR2 YYNGEE. V was clipped by 3 bases and J by 5 bases, with 10 bases between them. The CDR3 spans 13 residues. The chain's CDR3 is CASSAPVGDTQYF. The CDR3 DNA reads as TGTGCCAGCAGCGCGCCCGTGGGAGATACGCAGTATTTT.

The rearrangement uses TRBV27 and TRBJ1-2, with D maybe TRBD1 (6 bases). The CDR3 sequence is 14 residues long. The V gene lost 8 bases and the J gene lost 3 bases, with 16 bases spanning the gap. Germline V gene sequence: CDR1 MNHEY, CDR2 SMNVEV (reference sequence). As DNA, the CDR3 is TGTGCCAGCTCAATTCACGCAGGGGACTATGGCTACACCTTC. Its protein is CASSIHAGDYGYTF.

The genes are TRBV7-6 and TRBJ2-1; possible D gene TRBD1, 6 bases. The CDR3 is 18 amino acids. Germline CDR1 SGHVS, CDR2 FNYEAQ. V dropped 1 base and J dropped 0 bases, with 16 bases sitting between them. The CDR3 nucleotides are TGTGCCAGCAGCTTAGATGGGCGGACAGCCGTCTCCTACAATGAGCAGTTCTTC. Protein: CASSLDGRTAVSYNEQFF. The full variable domain, with the rest looked up from reference TRBV7-6 and TRBJ2-1, is GAGVSQSPRYKVTKRGQDVALRCDPISGHVSLYWYRQALGQGPEFLTYFNYEAQQDKSGLPNDRFSAERPEGSISTLTIQRTEQRDSAMYRCASSLDGRTAVSYNEQFFGPGTRLTVL.

This chain connects TRBV19 to TRBJ2-1; tentatively, D is TRBD1 (5 bases). The V gene's germline CDR1 is LNHDA and CDR2 SQIVND (reference sequence). V was shortened by 3 bases and J by 6 bases, with 9 bases between the two germline ends. The CDR3 covers 13 residues. In DNA, the CDR3 is TGTGCCAGTAGTATCGCAGGGTTCAATGAGCAGTTCTTC. It yields the protein CASSIAGFNEQFF.

V is TRBV10-3 and J is TRBJ2-7; 11 bases agree with TRBD2. The CDR3 consists of 16 residues. V trimming: 3 bases; J trimming: 3 bases; junction bases outside the gene matches: 7. Germline CDR1 and CDR2: ENHRY and SYGVKD. CDR3 sequence reads: CAISDVRLAGLYEQYF. CDR3 nucleotide sequence: TGTGCCATCAGTGATGTAAGACTAGCGGGGCTCTACGAGCAGTACTTC.

This chain uses TRBV4-3 with TRBJ2-3, with D perhaps TRBD1 (5 bases). The V gene lost 1 base and the J gene lost 2 bases, with 13 bases spanning the gap. Germline V CDR1 and CDR2: LGHNA, YSLEER. CDR3 length equals 16 residues. The CDR3 nucleotides read TGCGCCAGCAGCCAAGGGACACTTTCCGTCACAGATACGCAGTATTTT. This gives the protein CASSQGTLSVTDTQYF.

This chain links TRBV5-6 with TRBJ1-5; 8 bases fit TRBD1. The germline V gene encodes CDR1 SGHDT and CDR2 YYEEEE. The CDR3 extends over 16 amino acids. The V segment lost 3 bases and the J segment 1 base; nucleotides outside the gene matches: 6. This CDR3 reads CASSSTRQGSNQPQHF. CDR3 nucleotides: TGTGCCAGCAGCTCAACCCGACAGGGGAGCAATCAGCCCCAGCATTTT.

The chain has TRBV27 and TRBJ2-1; D gene unclear. This CDR3 has 12 amino acids. Germline lookup yields CDR1 MNHEY and CDR2 SMNVEV (reference sequence). The germline V and J ends were trimmed by 2 bases and 9 bases, with 8 bases remaining between them. The CDR3 bases are TGTGCCAGCAGTTTAACGGAGACTGAGCAGTTCTTC. It specifies CASSLTETEQFF.

The chain joins TRBV30 to TRBJ2-2; D possibly corresponds to TRBD2 (5 bases). The ends were cut back, 5 bases at V and 5 bases at J, with 12 bases in the middle. Germline V gives CDR1 GTSNPN, CDR2 SVGIG (reference sequence). The CDR3 consists of 13 residues. The CDR3: CAWHGEITGELFF. CDR3 sequence (DNA): TGTGCCTGGCACGGGGAAATTACCGGGGAGCTGTTTTTT.

The gene calls are TRBV19 and TRBJ1-5; D not resolved. Germline V lookup: CDR1 LNHDA, CDR2 SQIVND (reference sequence). Trimming took 7 bases from V and 5 from J, leaving 9 bases between them. The CDR3 has 12 residues. The DNA of the CDR3 is TGTGCCAGTAACCGCCAGGATCAGCCCCAGCATTTT. It specifies CASNRQDQPQHF.

The chain couples TRBV5-5 to TRBJ2-7; D is ambiguous. The CDR3 runs 14 residues. Trimming stripped 0 bases from V and 3 bases from J, with 10 bases between. Germline loops: CDR1 SGHKS, CDR2 YYEKEE (reference sequence). Written as DNA, the CDR3 is TGTGCCAGCAGCTTGGTGTCGGAGAGCTACGAGCAGTACTTC. It encodes CASSLVSESYEQYF.

The V and J genes are TRBV7-8 and TRBJ1-1; 9 bases agree with TRBD1. This CDR3 is 13 amino acids long. The germline gives CDR1 SGHVS, CDR2 FQNEAQ. Losses at the gene ends were 5 bases for V and 10 bases for J; bases not matched to a gene: 8. Written as DNA, the CDR3 is TGTGCCAGCAGCAACACGCCGGGACAGGGAGCTTTCTTT. This translates into CASSNTPGQGAFF.

The CDR3 protein is CASSLDPSGFYEQYF. CDR3 nucleotide sequence: TGTGCCAGCAGCTTAGACCCTAGCGGCTTCTACGAGCAGTACTTC. V gene TRBV11-2 combines with J gene TRBJ2-7, with 7 positions matching TRBD2. Looked up from germline, CDR1 is SGHAT and CDR2 is FQNNGV. The CDR3 contains 15 residues. V shed 0 bases, J shed 3 bases, and the junction held 5 bases outside the gene matches.

This clone was seen only a few times. The genes are TRBV10-3 and TRBJ1-5; D unresolved. CDR1 and CDR2 (germline): ENHRY, SYGVKD. The germline V and J ends were trimmed by 3 bases and 6 bases, with 6 bases remaining between them. The CDR3 spans 12 residues. The CDR3 sequence: CAISDGAQPQHF. The CDR3 DNA follows: TGTGCCATCAGTGATGGTGCTCAGCCCCAGCATTTT.

This clone occurred once. This chain uses TRBV2 with TRBJ1-2; the D gene is possibly TRBD1 (5 bases). The CDR3 runs 14 residues. Trimming left V 3 bases short and J 0 bases short, with 8 bases between. Germline V lookup: CDR1 SNHLY, CDR2 FYNNEI. CDR3 in amino acids: CASSDDSANYGYTF. As DNA, the CDR3 is TGTGCCAGCAGTGACGACAGTGCTAACTATGGCTACACCTTC. The full variable domain, its missing parts supplied by reference TRBV2 and TRBJ1-2, is EPEVTQTPSHQVTQMGQEVILRCVPISNHLYFYWYRQILGQKVEFLVSFYNNEISEKSEIFDDQFSVERPDGSNFTLKIRSTKLEDSAMYFCASSDDSANYGYTFGSGTRLTVV.

CDR3 DNA sequence: TGTGCCAGCTCTCAGGACAGGATCAATAACTATGGCTACACCTTC. Its protein is CASSQDRINNYGYTF. The chain carries TRBV18 and TRBJ1-2; 7 bases agree with TRBD1. V was clipped by 6 bases and J by 1 base; unmatched bases: 8. Germline CDR1 reads KGHSH; CDR2 reads LQKENI. The CDR3 consists of 15 residues.

The V and J genes are TRBV27 and TRBJ1-6, with D hard to call. The CDR3 length is 14 residues. With 6 bases removed from V and 5 bases from J, the gap between germline ends came to 11 bases. CDR1 and CDR2 from the germline V gene are MNHEY and SMNVEV (reference sequence). The CDR3 DNA is TGTGCCAGCAGCTCGACGGCCGATAATTCACCCCTCCACTTT. It is translated as CASSSTADNSPLHF.

CDR3 protein: CASSESITRAGGTYNEQFF. The DNA of the CDR3 is TGCGCCAGCAGTGAGTCGATTACCCGGGCGGGGGGGACCTACAATGAGCAGTTCTTC. The chain carries TRBV10-2 and TRBJ2-1; 9 positions agree with TRBD2. CDR3 size: 19 residues. CDR1 is WSHSY, CDR2 SAAADI, per germline. J was trimmed by 2 bases and V by 0 bases; bases with no gene match: 11.